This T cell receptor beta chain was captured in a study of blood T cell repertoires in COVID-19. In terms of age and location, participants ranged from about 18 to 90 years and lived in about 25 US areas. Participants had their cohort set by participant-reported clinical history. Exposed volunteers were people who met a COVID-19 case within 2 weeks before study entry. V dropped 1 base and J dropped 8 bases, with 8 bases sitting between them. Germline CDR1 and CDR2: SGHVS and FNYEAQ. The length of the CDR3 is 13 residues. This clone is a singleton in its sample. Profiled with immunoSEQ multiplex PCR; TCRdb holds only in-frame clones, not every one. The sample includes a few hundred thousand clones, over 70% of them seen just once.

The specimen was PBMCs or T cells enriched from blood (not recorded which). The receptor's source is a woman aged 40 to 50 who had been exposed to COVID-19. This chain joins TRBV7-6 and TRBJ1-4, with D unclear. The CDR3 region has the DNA TGTGCCAGCAGCTTAGTGGCCGGGGAAAAACTGTTTTTT. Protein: CASSLVAGEKLFF.